The rows below give T cell receptor beta chains drawn from one sample of a study of shared clonotypes between healthy human individuals. Only in-frame clones appear in the TCRdb table, and some are missing; sequencing was by immunoSEQ multiplex PCR. The data contain some 2,000,000 clones, less than 95% of them singletons. The specimen was naive CD8+ T cells sorted from blood. These receptors came from a man aged 18 to 29 in good health. CDR3s include the opening cysteine and the closing phenylalanine or tryptophan. Each record gives: D gene, J gene, clone size, V gene, CDR3 protein, CDR3 DNA. The D gene is left open where the match is weak. Where a row states a size, it is once, few, many or the class of an expanded clone; other rows omit it.

TRBD2 | TRBJ2-3 | NA | TRBV5-1 | CASSQGLAGGPGWDTQYF | TGCGCCAGCAGCCAGGGACTAGCGGGAGGCCCTGGGTGGGATACGCAGTATTTT
TRBD2 | TRBJ2-1 | NA | TRBV28 | CASSLYSLAGYNEQFF | TGTGCCAGCAGTTTATATAGCCTAGCGGGTTACAATGAGCAGTTCTTC
NA | TRBJ2-3 | NA | TRBV9 | CASSVGGTLTDTQYF | TGTGCCAGCAGCGTAGGCGGGACCCTCACAGATACGCAGTATTTT
NA | TRBJ2-3 | once | TRBV11-2 | CASSLAWGDTQYF | TGTGCCAGCAGCTTAGCTTGGGGAGATACGCAGTATTTT
NA | TRBJ1-2 | NA | TRBV23-1 | CASSQSRGLGYTF | TGCGCCAGCAGTCAATCGAGGGGCCTTGGCTACACCTTC
TRBD1 | TRBJ1-1 | NA | TRBV4-1 | CASSLGTGAEAFF | TGCGCCAGCAGCCTGGGGACAGGGGCTGAAGCTTTCTTT
NA | TRBJ2-2 | few | TRBV6-5 | CASSYFNAGELFF | TGTGCCAGCAGTTATTTTAACGCCGGGGAGCTGTTTTTT
TRBD1 | TRBJ2-2 | NA | TRBV5-4 | CASSLVGTVNGELFF | TGTGCCAGCAGCTTGGTCGGGACAGTGAACGGGGAGCTGTTTTTT
NA | TRBJ2-3 | NA | TRBV7-2 | CASSLVEASTDTQYF | TGTGCCAGCAGCTTAGTGGAGGCTAGCACAGATACGCAGTATTTT
NA | TRBJ2-7 | NA | TRBV7-8 | CASSQARAYEQYF | TGTGCCAGCAGCCAAGCCAGGGCGTACGAGCAGTACTTC
NA | TRBJ2-7 | NA | TRBV7-8 | CASSFRGYEQYF | TGTGCCAGCAGCTTCCGCGGCTACGAGCAGTACTTC
NA | TRBJ2-3 | NA | TRBV7-9 | CASSLDLDPADTQYF | TGTGCCAGCAGCTTAGATTTAGACCCTGCAGATACGCAGTATTTT
NA | TRBJ1-2 | NA | TRBV9 | CASSGGPSLRRSAPYGYTF | TGTGCCAGCAGCGGGGGACCGTCCCTGCGGAGGTCGGCCCCCTATGGCTACACCTTC
NA | TRBJ2-7 | NA | TRBV5-6 | CASSLTVLAYEQYF | TGTGCCAGCAGCTTGACCGTGCTTGCCTACGAGCAGTACTTC
NA | TRBJ2-7 | NA | TRBV10-3 | CAISEVPYEQYF | TGTGCCATCAGTGAGGTACCTTACGAGCAGTACTTC
NA | TRBJ2-2 | NA | TRBV4-1 | CASSPYGRANTGELFF | TGCGCCAGCAGCCCATACGGACGGGCGAACACCGGGGAGCTGTTTTTT
NA | TRBJ1-1 | NA | TRBV11-2 | CASSLDGTGTEAFF | TGTGCCAGCAGCTTAGATGGGACGGGCACTGAAGCTTTCTTT
NA | TRBJ2-3 | NA | TRBV7-8 | CASSSDVVDTQYF | TGTGCCAGCAGCTCTGACGTGGTAGATACGCAGTATTTT
NA | TRBJ2-7 | NA | TRBV19 | CASSDGGTGSPYEQYF | TGTGCCAGTAGTGATGGGGGAACGGGATCCCCCTACGAGCAGTACTTC
TRBD2 | TRBJ2-3 | NA | TRBV12-5 | CASGSPPGLAGNTDTQYF | TGTGCTAGTGGTTCTCCCCCCGGACTAGCGGGGAACACAGATACGCAGTATTTT
NA | TRBJ2-7 | NA | TRBV11-2 | CASSITGYEQYF | TGTGCCAGCAGCATCACAGGGTACGAGCAGTACTTC
NA | TRBJ1-2 | NA | TRBV5-4 | CASSLSGSGYGYTF | TGTGCCAGCAGCTTGTCAGGGAGCGGCTATGGCTACACCTTC
NA | TRBJ2-3 | NA | TRBV28 | CASSLPTGLPWGTDTQYF | TGTGCCAGCAGTCTCCCCACGGGCCTTCCCTGGGGCACAGATACGCAGTATTTT
TRBD1 | TRBJ1-1 | NA | TRBV9 | CASSPRTGVNTEAFF | TGTGCCAGCAGCCCCCGGACAGGGGTGAACACTGAAGCTTTCTTT
NA | TRBJ2-3 | NA | TRBV5-1 | CATGGRGGGDTQYF | TGCGCAACCGGCGGCAGGGGAGGAGGAGATACGCAGTATTTT
TRBD2 | TRBJ2-1 | NA | TRBV4-1 | CASSQDRVGGLSYNEQFF | TGCGCCAGCAGCCAAGATCGGGTCGGGGGGTTATCCTACAATGAGCAGTTCTTC
NA | TRBJ2-3 | NA | TRBV19 | CASSPPPKDIPDTQYF | TGTGCCAGTAGTCCCCCCCCCAAGGATATCCCAGATACGCAGTATTTT
TRBD1 | TRBJ2-1 | NA | TRBV4-1 | CASSQEGTVYNEQFF | TGCGCCAGCAGCCAAGAAGGGACAGTCTACAATGAGCAGTTCTTC
TRBD1 | TRBJ2-3 | NA | TRBV6-5 | CASIGQGATDTQYF | TGTGCCAGCATCGGACAGGGGGCTACAGATACGCAGTATTTT
TRBD2 | TRBJ2-3 | NA | TRBV5-4 | CASRYAGDITDTQYF | TGTGCCAGCAGGTACGCGGGGGATATCACAGATACGCAGTATTTT
TRBD1 | TRBJ2-2 | NA | TRBV13 | CASSTAPGQTNTGELFF | TGTGCCAGCAGCACAGCTCCGGGACAGACGAACACCGGGGAGCTGTTTTTT
NA | TRBJ1-5 | NA | TRBV27 | CASSLRGANQPQHF | TGTGCCAGCAGTTTGCGGGGAGCGAATCAGCCCCAGCATTTT
TRBD1 | TRBJ2-1 | NA | TRBV6-1 | CASSDLGTGRYYNEQFF | TGTGCCAGCAGTGACCTGGGGACAGGGAGATACTACAATGAGCAGTTCTTC
NA | TRBJ2-7 | NA | TRBV4-1 | CASSPTVSPDYEQYF | TGCGCCAGCAGCCCCACGGTGTCCCCGGACTACGAGCAGTACTTC